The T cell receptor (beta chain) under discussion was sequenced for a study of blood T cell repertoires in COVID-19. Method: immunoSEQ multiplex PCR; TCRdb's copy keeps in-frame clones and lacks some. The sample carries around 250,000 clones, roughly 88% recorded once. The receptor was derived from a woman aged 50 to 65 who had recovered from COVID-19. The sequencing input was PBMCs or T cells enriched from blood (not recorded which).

The CDR3 coding sequence is TGTGCCAGCAGCTCGGGTGGGGGCTGGGAGACCCAGTACTTC. Its translation is CASSSGGGWETQYF. The chain has TRBV5-6 and TRBJ2-5; a possible D gene is TRBD1 (6 bases). V was clipped by 3 bases and J by 5 bases, with 14 bases between them. The germline CDR1 and CDR2 sequences are SGHDT and YYEEEE. The CDR3 runs 14 residues.